These T cell receptor beta chains were read from a single sample in a study of shared clonotypes between healthy human individuals. The table came from immunoSEQ multiplex PCR; TCRdb's copy has only in-frame clones and leaves some out. The table has approximately 350,000 clones, roughly 96% seen once. The sequenced material came from memory CD8+ T cells sorted from blood. The receptors shown here come from a man aged 25-45 years in good health. CDR3s include the opening cysteine and the closing phenylalanine or tryptophan.

J | length | V | CDR3
TRBJ2-5 | 18 | TRBV5-1 | CASSLIPASGSSRETQYF
TRBJ1-3 | 16 | TRBV30 | CAWSVKPAGRKNTIYF
TRBJ1-2 | 13 | TRBV10-3 | CAISAVRGSGYTF
TRBJ1-4 | 16 | TRBV5-6 | CASSFSRGQGHEKLFF
TRBJ2-2 | 13 | TRBV9 | CASSVEVTGELFF
TRBJ2-7 | 13 | TRBV2 | CASKSGSSYEQYF
TRBJ1-3 | 15 | TRBV30 | CAWSVGGASGNTIYF
TRBJ1-2 | 11 | TRBV28 | CASRGLYGYTF
TRBJ2-4 | 17 | TRBV11-2 | CASSLEEAGGAKNIQYF
TRBJ2-1 | 17 | TRBV5-1 | CASSPGLAGYLTDEQFF
TRBJ1-5 | 13 | TRBV7-2 | CASSFWFNQPQHF
TRBJ2-7 | 14 | TRBV11-2 | CASSFGTGTYEQYF
TRBJ2-5 | 15 | TRBV6-1 | CASSQWDSLQETQYF
TRBJ2-6 | 16 | TRBV5-1 | CASSDAPGSGANVLTF
TRBJ1-2 | 14 | TRBV29-1 | CSVEDWTGEGGYTF
TRBJ2-6 | 15 | TRBV5-1 | CAINWGNSGANVLTF
TRBJ2-1 | 13 | TRBV18 | CASAGQSYNEQFF
TRBJ2-7 | 13 | TRBV6-1 | CASSEIGTYEQYF
TRBJ2-7 | 13 | TRBV27 | CASSLGTGGEQYF
TRBJ2-5 | 13 | TRBV6-5 | CASRTPGLETQYF
TRBJ2-6 | 16 | TRBV27 | CASTLRGAPGANVLTF
TRBJ2-7 | 17 | TRBV30 | CAWSVRSSGPYRYEQYF
TRBJ2-3 | 15 | TRBV7-2 | CASSLSGVLTDTQYF
TRBJ2-7 | 13 | TRBV28 | CATRSGGNYEQYF
TRBJ2-3 | 16 | TRBV21-1 | CASSKGPRGTSDTQYF
TRBJ2-1 | 15 | TRBV5-8 | CASSLGTSSYNEQFF
TRBJ1-1 | 16 | TRBV7-3 | CASSPTGMRKNTEAFF
TRBJ2-4 | 14 | TRBV30 | CAWSLWKAKNIQYF
TRBJ2-6 | 14 | TRBV5-1 | CASSFRVGANVLTF
TRBJ2-1 | 16 | TRBV18 | CASSPPSSGRYNEQFF
TRBJ1-2 | 11 | TRBV11-2 | CASSLDYGYTF
TRBJ2-1 | 17 | TRBV13 | CASSSRPSGLAGNEQFF
TRBJ1-3 | 15 | TRBV6-1 | CASSLQGRGGNTIYF
TRBJ2-2 | 17 | TRBV14 | CASSQVFPGQGAGELFF
TRBJ1-2 | 12 | TRBV10-2 | CAGLDGGYGYTF
TRBJ2-4 | 14 | TRBV30 | CAWSVRSAKNIQYF
TRBJ2-5 | 13 | TRBV7-3 | CASSLTLRETQYF
TRBJ2-7 | 15 | TRBV7-8 | CASSLGTGPFYEQYF
TRBJ2-3 | 11 | TRBV28 | CASRSTDTQYF
TRBJ2-7 | 14 | TRBV19 | CATHSGTRSYEQYF
TRBJ1-2 | 15 | TRBV21-1 | CASSYPAGQLYGYTF
TRBJ2-1 | 13 | TRBV30 | CAWSLSSYNEQFF
TRBJ2-2 | 14 | TRBV5-3 | CARSLGKGAGELFF
TRBJ1-3 | 17 | TRBV18 | CASSPTQALSSGNTIYF
TRBJ1-2 | 11 | TRBV10-3 | CAINQGTGYTF
TRBJ2-7 | 16 | TRBV5-1 | CASSLGFRGDSYEQYF
TRBJ2-7 | 15 | TRBV2 | CASKVGGRETYEQYF
TRBJ1-1 | 14 | TRBV7-8 | CASSSWTWDTEAFF
TRBJ1-1 | 16 | TRBV7-9 | CASSLAAGEVNTEAFF
TRBJ2-1 | 15 | TRBV11-2 | CASSLDLGQYNEQFF
TRBJ1-5 | 14 | TRBV25-1 | CASSGGYGNQPQHF
TRBJ1-1 | 15 | TRBV5-4 | CASSLRGYLNTEAFF
TRBJ2-1 | 17 | TRBV2 | CASRVRRGGSGPNEQFF
TRBJ1-1 | 14 | TRBV28 | CASRLPSGTTEAFF
TRBJ1-2 | 14 | TRBV25-1 | CASSRVGQGGGYTF
TRBJ2-1 | 15 | TRBV9 | CASSVGLAGYNEQFF
TRBJ2-3 | 18 | TRBV4-2 | CASSQTLTSGRGTDTQYF